The entry below gives a single T cell receptor (beta chain) sequence along with its context. This specimen comes from a study of shared clonotypes between healthy human individuals. Using immunoSEQ multiplex PCR, the repertoire was profiled, and TCRdb retains in-frame clones only, with some absent. Of roughly 2.5 million clones listed, more than 80% are singletons. This CDR3 region has 15 residues. The V gene end was trimmed by 0 bases and the J gene end by 2 bases; junction bases not matched to a gene: 2. The germline gives CDR1 SGHNT, CDR2 YYREEE (reference sequence). The receptor's source is a man aged 18 to 30 in good health. This chain joins TRBV5-4 and TRBJ2-3; 8 nucleotides line up with TRBD2. Sequencing was performed on naive CD4+ T cells sorted from blood. Noted subset: CD45RA+ positively selected. As DNA, the CDR3 is TGTGCCAGCAGCTTGGTTAGCGGGGTCACAGATACGCAGTATTTT. It translates to CASSLVSGVTDTQYF.